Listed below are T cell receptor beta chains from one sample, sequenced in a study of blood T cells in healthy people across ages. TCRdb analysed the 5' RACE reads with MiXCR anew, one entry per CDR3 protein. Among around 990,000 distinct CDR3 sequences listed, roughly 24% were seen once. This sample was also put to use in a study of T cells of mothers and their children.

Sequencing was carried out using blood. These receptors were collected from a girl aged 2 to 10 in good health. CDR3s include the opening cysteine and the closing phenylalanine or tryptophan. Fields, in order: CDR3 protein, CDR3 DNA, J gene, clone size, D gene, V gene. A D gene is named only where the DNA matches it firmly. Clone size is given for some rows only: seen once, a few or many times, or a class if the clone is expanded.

CDR3: CASSLRTGEGGEKLFF
DNA: TGCGCCAGCAGCTTGCGGACAGGGGAAGGTGGCGAAAAACTGTTTTTT
J: TRBJ1-4
size: -
D: TRBD1
V: TRBV5-1

CDR3: CASSPWDNTNEQYF
DNA: TGTGCCAGCAGTCCTTGGGACAATACCAACGAGCAGTACTTC
J: TRBJ2-7
size: -
D: -
V: TRBV28

CDR3: CASSTTGQNTGKLFF
DNA: TGTGCCAGCAGTACGACGGGACAGAACACCGGGAAGCTGTTTTTT
J: TRBJ2-2
size: few
D: TRBD1
V: TRBV27

CDR3: CASRRQGWGQYF
DNA: TGTGCCAGCAGGCGACAGGGGTGGGGGCAGTACTTC
J: TRBJ2-7
size: -
D: TRBD1
V: TRBV2

CDR3: CATSVSGYPYEQYF
DNA: TGTGCCACCAGTGTTTCAGGATATCCCTACGAGCAGTACTTC
J: TRBJ2-7
size: -
D: -
V: TRBV24-1

CDR3: CASSTYDGTEGKYGYTF
DNA: TGTGCCAGCAGCACCTACGACGGGACGGAGGGGAAGTATGGCTACACCTTC
J: TRBJ1-2
size: -
D: -
V: TRBV5-8

CDR3: CASSYGVVAGPLF
DNA: TGTGCCAGCAGTTACGGAGTGGTAGCGGGCCCCCTCTTC
J: TRBJ2-1
size: -
D: TRBD2
V: TRBV6-2/TRBV6-3

CDR3: CASSPSTKAFF
DNA: TGTGCCAGCAGTCCCAGCACTAAAGCTTTCTTT
J: TRBJ1-1
size: -
D: -
V: TRBV28

CDR3: CASSSPRGDSYEQYF
DNA: TGTGCCAGCAGTTCCCCCAGGGGGGACTCCTACGAGCAGTACTTC
J: TRBJ2-7
size: few
D: -
V: TRBV28

CDR3: CASSLSRVLFNTEAFF
DNA: TGTGCCAGTAGTCTCTCCCGGGTCCTCTTCAACACTGAAGCTTTCTTT
J: TRBJ1-1
size: -
D: -
V: TRBV19

CDR3: CASSSDTSGVKETQYF
DNA: TGTGCCAGCAGCTCCGATACTAGCGGGGTAAAAGAGACCCAGTACTTC
J: TRBJ2-5
size: -
D: TRBD2
V: TRBV9

CDR3: CASRTSDQETQYF
DNA: TGTGCCAGCAGAACTAGCGACCAAGAGACCCAGTACTTC
J: TRBJ2-5
size: few
D: TRBD2
V: TRBV2

CDR3: CASSLWGNPSEQYF
DNA: TGTGCCAGCAGCTTGTGGGGGAATCCCTCCGAGCAGTACTTC
J: TRBJ2-7
size: few
D: -
V: TRBV7-2

CDR3: CSATPSSAQFYNEQFF
DNA: TGCAGTGCCACGCCGTCAAGCGCCCAGTTCTACAATGAGCAGTTCTTC
J: TRBJ2-1
size: -
D: -
V: TRBV20-1

CDR3: CASSLALDYSADEQYF
DNA: TGCGCCAGCAGCTTGGCCTTGGACTACTCGGCTGACGAGCAGTACTTC
J: TRBJ2-7
size: -
D: -
V: TRBV5-1

CDR3: CASSPQGGGGLNTQYF
DNA: TGCGCCAGCAGCCCCCAGGGGGGCGGGGGGCTAAATACGCAGTATTTT
J: TRBJ2-3
size: once
D: -
V: TRBV4-3

CDR3: CASSLISSGSLDEQFF
DNA: TGTGCCAGCAGCTTAATATCTAGCGGGAGTCTCGATGAGCAGTTCTTC
J: TRBJ2-1
size: few
D: TRBD2
V: TRBV7-2

CDR3: CASSLAAGEETQYF
DNA: TGTGCCAGCAGCTTAGCGGCAGGGGAAGAGACCCAGTACTTC
J: TRBJ2-5
size: many
D: -
V: TRBV7-9

CDR3: CASSLGFGRDYGYTF
DNA: TGTGCCAGCAGCTTAGGATTCGGAAGGGACTATGGCTACACCTTC
J: TRBJ1-2
size: once
D: -
V: TRBV7-9

CDR3: CASSWRIREGVYNEQFF
DNA: TGCGCCAGCAGCTGGAGGATTAGGGAGGGGGTCTACAATGAGCAGTTCTTC
J: TRBJ2-1
size: few
D: -
V: TRBV5-1

CDR3: CASSLGQGDLETQYF
DNA: TGTGCCAGCAGTTTAGGGCAAGGGGACCTCGAGACCCAGTACTTC
J: TRBJ2-5
size: few
D: -
V: TRBV12-3/TRBV12-4

CDR3: CAGSLSLDTQYF
DNA: TGCGCCGGCAGCTTGTCTTTGGATACGCAGTATTTT
J: TRBJ2-3
size: few
D: -
V: TRBV5-1

CDR3: CASNDRDRGRETQYF
DNA: TGTGCCAGCAACGATAGGGACAGGGGGCGAGAGACCCAGTACTTC
J: TRBJ2-5
size: -
D: TRBD1
V: TRBV7-2

CDR3: CAIDRTGSTMETQYF
DNA: TGTGCCATCGATCGTACAGGGTCTACGATGGAGACCCAGTACTTC
J: TRBJ2-5
size: few
D: -
V: TRBV10-3

CDR3: CASSLAGAGSGEKLFF
DNA: TGCGCCAGCAGCTTGGCCGGGGCCGGCTCTGGGGAAAAACTGTTTTTT
J: TRBJ1-4
size: -
D: -
V: TRBV5-1

CDR3: CASSDGRRGAKNIQYF
DNA: TGTGCCAGCAGTGACGGACGGAGGGGGGCCAAAAACATTCAGTACTTC
J: TRBJ2-4
size: -
D: -
V: TRBV12-3/TRBV12-4

CDR3: CASSSQGVPTEAFF
DNA: TGTGCCAGCAGCTCTCAAGGCGTACCCACTGAAGCTTTCTTT
J: TRBJ1-1
size: -
D: -
V: TRBV27

CDR3: CASSLEAGGREQFF
DNA: TGTGCCAGCAGCTTAGAAGCGGGGGGCAGGGAGCAGTTCTTC
J: TRBJ2-1
size: -
D: TRBD2
V: TRBV11-2

CDR3: CSVLQGVNYEQYF
DNA: TGCAGCGTTCTACAGGGAGTCAACTACGAGCAGTACTTC
J: TRBJ2-7
size: few
D: -
V: TRBV29-1

CDR3: CASRPTTVDTQYF
DNA: TGTGCCAGCAGGCCTACAACGGTGGATACGCAGTATTTT
J: TRBJ2-3
size: few
D: -
V: TRBV6-2/TRBV6-3

CDR3: CASSSRDSQLPEAFF
DNA: TGTGCCAGCAGTTCGAGGGACAGCCAACTGCCTGAAGCTTTCTTT
J: TRBJ1-1
size: -
D: TRBD1
V: TRBV12-3/TRBV12-4

CDR3: CASSLRAGGAVEQYF
DNA: TGTGCCAGCAGCCTGAGAGCCGGCGGGGCGGTCGAGCAGTACTTC
J: TRBJ2-7
size: -
D: -
V: TRBV14

CDR3: CSVEGASGNEQYF
DNA: TGCAGCGTTGAAGGGGCAAGCGGGAACGAGCAGTACTTC
J: TRBJ2-7
size: few
D: TRBD2
V: TRBV29-1

CDR3: CANSTASGANVLTF
DNA: TGTGCCAACAGTACAGCATCTGGGGCCAACGTCCTGACTTTC
J: TRBJ2-6
size: -
D: -
V: TRBV12-3/TRBV12-4

CDR3: CASSFLEFGPKNIQYF
DNA: TGCGCCAGCAGCTTTTTGGAATTTGGCCCCAAAAACATTCAGTACTTC
J: TRBJ2-4
size: -
D: -
V: TRBV5-1

CDR3: CASSQESLGEAGELFF
DNA: TGTGCCAGCAGCCAAGAATCCCTAGGGGAGGCCGGGGAGCTGTTTTTT
J: TRBJ2-2
size: -
D: -
V: TRBV4-2

CDR3: CASSQVAGALDNEQFF
DNA: TGTGCCAGCAGCCAAGTAGCGGGGGCCTTGGACAATGAGCAGTTCTTC
J: TRBJ2-1
size: few
D: TRBD2
V: TRBV3-1

CDR3: CASSRGMGEKLFF
DNA: TGTGCCAGCAGCAGGGGAATGGGTGAAAAACTGTTTTTT
J: TRBJ1-4
size: -
D: -
V: TRBV12-3/TRBV12-4

CDR3: CASSEAGTVPGGTEAFF
DNA: TGTGCCAGCAGTGAAGCCGGGACAGTCCCCGGGGGCACTGAAGCTTTCTTT
J: TRBJ1-1
size: few
D: TRBD1
V: TRBV6-1

CDR3: CASSLSRYGYTF
DNA: TGTGCCAGCAGCTTATCCCGCTATGGCTACACCTTC
J: TRBJ1-2
size: few
D: -
V: TRBV7-2

CDR3: CASSLGRVRADTQYF
DNA: TGTGCCAGCAGTTTGGGGCGGGTTAGGGCAGATACGCAGTATTTT
J: TRBJ2-3
size: -
D: -
V: TRBV28

CDR3: CAISERENEWYF
DNA: TGTGCCATCAGTGAACGGGAGAATGAGTGGTACTTC
J: TRBJ2-5
size: few
D: -
V: TRBV10-3

CDR3: CSVLGADTEAFF
DNA: TGCAGCGTTCTAGGGGCGGACACTGAAGCTTTCTTT
J: TRBJ1-1
size: -
D: -
V: TRBV29-1